A single sample is the source of the 18 T cell receptor beta chains below, sequenced in a study of CD8+ T cells in alopecia areata. Regarding treatment: oral pan-JAK inhibitor, 5-10 mg twice daily. TCR sequencing used cDNA made by reverse transcription of extracted RNA. Sequencing was performed with immunoSEQ multiplex PCR; in TCRdb, only in-frame clones are kept and a portion is missing. The sample yields some 200,000 clones, 45% to 65% seen once. The sequences come from CD4+ T cells sorted from blood, collected at week 4, from a patient treated with tofacitinib. The receptors come from a human donor with alopecia areata.

The rearrangement joins TRBV11-1 to TRBJ2-5; D is undetermined. Between the trimmed V and J ends, which lost 4 bases and 1 base, there was a span of 10 bases. Germline values: CDR1 SGHAT, CDR2 FQDESV (reference sequence). The CDR3 totals 14 residues. The CDR3: CASSSRASQETQYF. CDR3 in DNA: TGTGCCAGCAGCTCTCGGGCCAGCCAAGAGACCCAGTACTTC.

The chain combines TRBV5-6 with TRBJ2-4, with D possibly being TRBD1 (6 bases). There are 13 residues in the CDR3. V was cut by 1 base and J by 6 bases, with 8 bases left in between. Germline assignment: CDR1 SGHDT and CDR2 YYEEEE. The chain's CDR3 is CASSLIQGNIQYF. The DNA of the CDR3 is TGTGCCAGCAGCTTGATACAGGGAAACATTCAGTACTTC.

This clone appeared a few times. This rearrangement joins TRBV7-6 to TRBJ2-5; D is possibly TRBD1 (5 bases). Germline V gene sequence: CDR1 SGHVS, CDR2 FNYEAQ. Trimming removed 5 bases from V and 2 bases from J, with 15 bases in between. The CDR3 covers 15 residues. CDR3 DNA: TGTGCCAGCAGCCCTGGGCAGGGCGGTCAAGAGACCCAGTACTTC. Protein product: CASSPGQGGQETQYF.

The CDR3 loop reads CASRTRQGTVHEQYF. In DNA form, the CDR3 reads TGTGCCAGCAGGACCCGACAGGGGACAGTCCACGAGCAGTACTTC. The genes are TRBV28 and TRBJ2-7; TRBD1 agrees at 8 bases. Losses at the gene ends were 6 bases for V and 5 bases for J; bases not matched to a gene: 12. CDR1 MDHEN and CDR2 SYDVKM come from the germline V gene. The length of the CDR3 is 15 residues.

The V call is TRBV25-1, the J call TRBJ2-4; 7 bases are shared with TRBD2. From germline, CDR1 is MGHDK and CDR2 SYGVNS. The trim removed 4 bases at V and 7 bases at J, leaving 4 bases unmatched. CDR3 length equals 13 residues. CDR3: CASSAAGNNIQYF. The CDR3 DNA sequence: TGTGCCAGCAGTGCAGCGGGGAACAACATTCAGTACTTC. Combining the CDR3 with reference TRBV25-1 and TRBJ2-4 gives the whole variable domain EADIYQTPRYLVIGTGKKITLECSQTMGHDKMYWYQQDPGMELHLIHYSYGVNSTEKGDLSSESTVSRIRTEHFPLTLESARPSHTSQYLCASSAAGNNIQYFGAGTRLSVL.

The rearrangement joins TRBV27 to TRBJ1-6; D is unclear. V shed 6 bases and J shed 6 bases, with 12 bases lying between them. Germline CDR1 reads MNHEY; CDR2 reads SMNVEV (reference sequence). This CDR3 is 14 amino acids long. This chain's CDR3 is CASSPWQFNSPLHF. The CDR3 nucleotides are TGTGCCAGCAGCCCATGGCAGTTTAATTCACCCCTCCACTTT.

This chain connects TRBV5-1 to TRBJ1-2; D gene uncertain. The CDR3 is 14 amino acids. The germline gives CDR1 SGHRS, CDR2 YFSETQ. Deletions cut 0 bases from V and 4 bases from J, with 10 bases between. The CDR3 DNA reads TGCGCCAGCAGCTTGGAACGGGGAACCTATGGCTACACCTTC. Translating gives CASSLERGTYGYTF.

The chain links TRBV29-1 to TRBJ2-2; tentative D call: TRBD2 (5 bases). V lost 3 bases, J lost 5 bases, and 10 bases lay in between. Germline CDR1 and CDR2: SQVTM and ANQGSEA. This CDR3 is built from 13 residues. This CDR3 reads CSVDEGMTGELFF. CDR3 DNA sequence: TGCAGCGTTGACGAGGGAATGACCGGGGAGCTGTTTTTT.

This chain connects TRBV27 to TRBJ2-1; D remains unclear. The CDR3 is 13 amino acids. The V gene's germline CDR1 is MNHEY and CDR2 SMNVEV (reference sequence). Trimming cost V 6 bases and J 0 bases, with 6 bases left between them. CDR3 loop: CASSGRSYNEQFF. CDR3 bases: TGTGCCAGCAGCGGTCGCTCCTACAATGAGCAGTTCTTC.

In this sample, this clone turned up a few times. The chain is built from TRBV30 and TRBJ1-4; D call uncertain. The V gene's germline CDR1 is GTSNPN and CDR2 SVGIG (reference sequence). The V gene lost 4 bases and the J gene lost 15 bases, with 24 bases spanning the gap. This CDR3 region has 14 residues. This CDR3 reads CAWNRNSAQNMVFF. CDR3 DNA: TGTGCCTGGAATCGGAACAGTGCTCAAAATATGGTGTTTTTT.

V gene TRBV30 combines with J gene TRBJ2-1, with D tentatively TRBD1 (5 bases). The germline V and J ends were trimmed by 0 bases and 8 bases, with 20 bases remaining between them. CDR1 and CDR2 from the germline V gene are GTSNPN and SVGIG (reference sequence). The CDR3 is 16 amino acids. CDR3 DNA sequence: TGTGCCTGGAGTGTAGGCTATTCCCAGGGATGGGATGAGCAGTTCTTC. Its protein is CAWSVGYSQGWDEQFF.

The chain recombines TRBV7-6 with TRBJ2-1; weak D call: TRBD1 (7 bases). The CDR3 extends over 15 amino acids. V dropped 5 bases and J dropped 8 bases, with 19 bases sitting between them. Germline assignment: CDR1 SGHVS and CDR2 FNYEAQ. CDR3 protein: CASSPGGTASYEQFF. The CDR3 DNA is TGTGCCAGCAGCCCAGGGGGGACTGCTAGCTATGAGCAGTTCTTC.

The V and J genes are TRBV30 and TRBJ2-5, with D perhaps TRBD2 (6 bases). From germline, CDR1 is GTSNPN and CDR2 SVGIG (reference sequence). The ends were cut back, 1 base at V and 2 bases at J, with 11 bases in the middle. The CDR3 length is 14 residues. CDR3 in DNA: TGTGCCTGGAGTGAATTAGCGGTTCAAGAGACCCAGTACTTC. It codes for CAWSELAVQETQYF.

The rearrangement uses TRBV9 and TRBJ2-3; perhaps TRBD2 as D (6 bases). Trimming left V 0 bases short and J 1 base short, with 12 bases between. Germline V gene sequence: CDR1 SGDLS, CDR2 YYNGEE. This CDR3 spans 16 amino acids. CDR3 nucleotide sequence: TGTGCCAGCAGCGTAGCTCCTAGCGCACGCACAGATACGCAGTATTTT. Translating gives CASSVAPSARTDTQYF.

The sample holds a few counts of this clone. DNA of the CDR3: TGTGCCAGCAGTGAACGGAATGAAAAACTGTTTTTT. Encoded protein: CASSERNEKLFF. The J gene is TRBJ1-4, the V gene TRBV25-1; D not certain. Trimming removed 2 bases at V and 5 bases at J, with 3 bases between. From germline, CDR1 is MGHDK and CDR2 SYGVNS. The CDR3 has 12 amino acids. The complete variable domain, with remaining parts taken from reference TRBV25-1 and TRBJ1-4, reads EADIYQTPRYLVIGTGKKITLECSQTMGHDKMYWYQQDPGMELHLIHYSYGVNSTEKGDLSSESTVSRIRTEHFPLTLESARPSHTSQYLCASSERNEKLFFGSGTQLSVL.

The rearrangement uses TRBV29-1 and TRBJ1-2; D is perhaps TRBD1 (6 bases). The germline V gene encodes CDR1 SQVTM and CDR2 ANQGSEA. This CDR3 spans 13 amino acids. Trimming took off 5 bases at V and 0 bases at J, with 10 bases between the two ends. CDR3 amino acids: CSVQDSANYGYTF. In DNA, the CDR3 is TGCAGCGTTCAGGACAGCGCTAACTATGGCTACACCTTC.

Regarding this clone: An end of the junction differs from the germline gene, which may be a read error. This chain links TRBV6-5 with TRBJ2-5, with D possibly matching TRBD1 (7 bases). The germline V gene has CDR1 MNHEY and CDR2 SVGAGI. This CDR3 is built from 15 residues. The CDR3 DNA reads TGTGCCATCAGTGGGACAGAGGGGGCGGGGAAGACCCAGTACTTC. Translating it yields CAISGTEGAGKTQYF.

CDR3 nucleotide sequence: TGCAGTGCGAGGGGGGAGTCGTTCTTC. This encodes CSARGESFF. This sequence joins TRBV20-1 and TRBJ2-1; possibly TRBD1 or TRBD2 for D (6 bases each). The V gene's germline CDR1 is DFQATT and CDR2 SNEGSKA (reference sequence). Trimming removed 6 bases from V and 15 bases from J, with 12 bases in between. The CDR3 runs to 9 residues.